A selection of T cell receptor beta chains follows, all from one sample in a study of blood T cells in healthy people across ages. TCRdb analysed the 5' RACE reads with MiXCR anew, one entry per CDR3 protein. The repertoire consists of some 1.7 million distinct CDR3 sequences, with about 28% occurring once and the leading ten covering 7% to 9%. The specimen was blood. All receptors derive from a woman aged 30 to 39 in good health. Each CDR3 is given with its conserved first and last residue.

v_call	j_call	cdr3_aa
TRBV9	TRBJ1-1	CASSVGWDSEAFF
TRBV4-2	TRBJ2-5	CASSQDTRQETQYF
TRBV5-6	TRBJ1-1	CASSRGTGGAVAFF
TRBV5-1	TRBJ2-3	CASSRLEVSTDTQYF
TRBV5-1	NA	CASSASGASYNEQYF
TRBV20-1	TRBJ2-5	CSAPGESGKTQYF
TRBV18	TRBJ2-7	CASSPLGASSYEQYF
TRBV7-2	TRBJ2-7	CASSPRAYNSYEQYF
TRBV2	TRBJ2-1	CASSSGTLNEQFF
TRBV7-2	TRBJ1-5	CASSKSGQNNQPQHF
TRBV4-1	TRBJ1-5	CASSQGRRQPQHF
TRBV5-1	TRBJ1-6	CASGLGGTTYPLHF
TRBV20-1	TRBJ2-7	CSASRTNTYEQYF
TRBV27	TRBJ1-6	CASSSPGRGNSPLHF
TRBV18	TRBJ1-4	CASSPSGNEKLFF
TRBV12-3/TRBV12-4	TRBJ2-7	CASSPAGGLLDEQYF
TRBV16	TRBJ1-4	CASSQRRQGDGEKLFF
TRBV5-1	TRBJ2-1	CASSLALDTLYNEQFF
TRBV20-1	TRBJ1-2	CSAFPRQGEGYTF
TRBV5-1	TRBJ2-5	CARPETQYF
TRBV10-3	TRBJ1-4	CAISAGQLNEKLFF
TRBV18	TRBJ1-2	CASSPPSIDYGYTF
TRBV7-9	TRBJ2-1	CASSPNRGISYNEQFF
TRBV27	TRBJ2-7	CASGETSDYEQYF
TRBV27	TRBJ1-5	CATRTVNQPQHF
TRBV28	TRBJ1-6	CASSWGSPLHF
TRBV20-1	NA	CSARGSTSGYDEQFF
TRBV7-2	TRBJ2-1	CASSLAWGSSHNEQFF
TRBV7-9	TRBJ2-5	CASSPSGGPREETQYF
TRBV5-6	TRBJ2-1	CASSLGLVGELYNEQFF
TRBV19	TRBJ2-5	CASSIDGPGETQYF
TRBV5-6	TRBJ2-3	CASRAGTSGILTFNMKTDTQYF
TRBV12-5	TRBJ2-1	CASGLVTSGRADSEQFF
TRBV20-1	TRBJ2-1	CSAKDGGALGGETQFF
TRBV24-1	TRBJ1-2	CATSEGTNYGYTF
TRBV9	TRBJ2-5	CASGMTGRETQYF
TRBV20-1	TRBJ2-2	CSAPDSLNTGELFF
TRBV2	TRBJ1-5	CASRGQGDSNQPQHF
TRBV2	TRBJ2-5	CASSPWQETQYF
TRBV10-3	TRBJ2-7	CAIADGGVTYEQYF
TRBV6-6	TRBJ2-7	CASSSDGGPHYEQYF
TRBV6-6	TRBJ2-1	CASKDEGNEQFF
TRBV20-1	TRBJ2-7	CSARDGTTGTYEQYF
TRBV7-2	TRBJ1-2	CASSLSPPQIQCSTYGYTF
TRBV20-1	TRBJ2-7	CSARDEVTYEQYF
TRBV6-2/TRBV6-3	TRBJ2-1	CASSYRINSGLWRKEQFF
TRBV10-3	TRBJ2-3	CAISDLAGVGDTQYF
TRBV5-1	TRBJ2-2	CASRTSGGPGELFF
TRBV2	TRBJ2-3	CASETLGGGTDTQYF
TRBV7-6	TRBJ2-3	CASSLAGGPHTQYF
TRBV27	TRBJ2-7	CASSLLAGVEYEQYF
TRBV28	TRBJ1-4	CASSVGGIRNEKLFF
TRBV18	TRBJ1-5	CASSADRNNQPQHF
TRBV12-3/TRBV12-4	NA	CASSLGTQYF